Following are 13 T cell receptor beta chains from one sample sequenced in a study of sequential checkpoint blockade in melanoma. The table came from immunoSEQ multiplex PCR; TCRdb's copy has only in-frame clones and leaves some out. The sample has around 40,000 clones, roughly 89% seen once. Documented treatment: randomized to nivolumab then ipilimumab (arm A) or the reverse (arm B). Source: CD8+ T cells sorted from blood (inferred from file names), taken from a patient given nivolumab and ipilimumab in sequence. Every receptor here comes from a human donor with melanoma.

V and J are TRBV7-9 and TRBJ2-3, with D maybe TRBD2 (6 bases). Trimming took 5 bases from V and 4 from J, leaving 7 bases between them. Per germline, CDR1 SEHNR and CDR2 FQNEAQ (reference sequence). This CDR3 region has 12 residues. As DNA, the CDR3 is TGTGCCAGCAGCCCGGGGGCAGATACGCAGTATTTT. It is translated as CASSPGADTQYF.

This chain connects TRBV6-1 to TRBJ2-7, with 7 bases aligning to TRBD2. CDR1 and CDR2 from the germline V gene are MNHNS and SASEGT. The CDR3 spans 13 residues. The ends lost 7 bases at V and 3 bases at J; junction bases unmatched: 6. CDR3 region: CASTGGHVYEQYF. The CDR3 bases are TGTGCCAGCACGGGAGGACATGTCTACGAGCAGTACTTC.

J is TRBJ2-7 and V is TRBV28, with D possibly being TRBD1 (6 bases). CDR1 and CDR2 (germline): MDHEN, SYDVKM. V was cut by 6 bases and J by 3 bases, with 21 bases left in between. This CDR3 has 16 residues. The CDR3, as DNA: TGTGCCAGCAGCCCATCCGGGCAGGGGTACCTCTACGAGCAGTACTTC. It is translated as CASSPSGQGYLYEQYF.

This clone was counted once. V gene TRBV5-6 combines with J gene TRBJ1-5; 7 nucleotides agree with TRBD1. This CDR3 has 15 amino acids. CDR1 and CDR2 (germline): SGHDT, YYEEEE. V was pared by 3 bases and J by 3 bases, with 6 bases of the junction left unmatched. Here the CDR3 DNA reads TGTGCCAGCAGCTGGGAAAGGGGGCACAATCAGCCCCAGCATTTT. It is translated as CASSWERGHNQPQHF.

This chain joins TRBV19 and TRBJ2-3; unclear D gene. Germline V lookup: CDR1 LNHDA, CDR2 SQIVND (reference sequence). This CDR3 contains 15 residues. Trimming took 5 bases from V and 4 from J, leaving 16 bases between them. The chain's CDR3 is CASSVSASAADTQYF. CDR3 DNA: TGTGCCAGTAGTGTGAGCGCCTCCGCGGCAGATACGCAGTATTTT.

The table lists this clone with a count of one. The V call is TRBV27, the J call TRBJ2-3, with D tentatively TRBD2 (6 bases). The CDR3 extends over 13 amino acids. Germline CDR1 MNHEY, CDR2 SMNVEV (reference sequence). V lost 3 bases, J lost 5 bases, and 9 bases lay in between. The CDR3 loop reads CASSFGTRDTQYF. The CDR3 DNA reads as TGTGCCAGCAGTTTCGGGACTCGAGATACGCAGTATTTT.

CDR3 nucleotides: TGTGCCAGCACCATCCTGACAGGGTACAATGAGCAGTTCTTC. Translating it yields CASTILTGYNEQFF. The chain recombines TRBV11-2 with TRBJ2-1; 7 positions agree with TRBD1. V dropped 7 bases and J dropped 4; count of bases not matched to a gene: 7. Germline CDR1 SGHAT, CDR2 FQNNGV. CDR3 length: 14 residues. The variable domain in full, completed from reference TRBV11-2 and TRBJ2-1, reads EAGVAQSPRYKIIEKRQSVAFWCNPISGHATLYWYQQILGQGPKLLIQFQNNGVVDDSQLPKDRFSAERLKGVDSTLKIQPAKLEDSAVYLCASTILTGYNEQFFGPGTRLTVL.

The rearrangement joins TRBV9 to TRBJ2-3; 10 positions match TRBD1. This CDR3 comprises 18 residues. V was pared by 0 bases and J by 2 bases, with 9 bases of the junction left unmatched. Germline CDR1 is SGDLS and CDR2 is YYNGEE. CDR3 protein: CASSVDWEGTGATDTQYF. DNA for the CDR3: TGTGCCAGCAGCGTAGATTGGGAGGGGACAGGGGCCACAGATACGCAGTATTTT.

This clone was seen a few times. This chain uses TRBV9 with TRBJ2-3; 9 bases line up with TRBD2. Germline CDR1 SGDLS, CDR2 YYNGEE. The ends lost 4 bases at V and 2 bases at J; junction bases unmatched: 8. The length of the CDR3 is 16 residues. CDR3: CASSRPKREVTDTQYF. DNA of the CDR3: TGTGCCAGCAGCCGACCAAAGCGGGAGGTCACAGATACGCAGTATTTT.

The chain links TRBV7-3 to TRBJ2-3, with 9 nucleotides matching TRBD2. The CDR3 loop spans 14 amino acids. Looked up from germline, CDR1 is SGHTA and CDR2 is FQGTGA. V lost 7 bases and J lost 4; bases outside the gene matches: 6. In nucleotides, the CDR3 is TGTGCCAGCAATCCCGGGACTAGCTCAGATACGCAGTATTTT. The encoded protein is CASNPGTSSDTQYF. The whole variable domain, remainder taken from reference TRBV7-3 and TRBJ2-3, is GAGVSQTPSNKVTEKGKYVELRCDPISGHTALYWYRQSLGQGPEFLIYFQGTGAADDSGLPNDRFFAVRPEGSVSTLKIQRTERGDSAVYLCASNPGTSSDTQYFGPGTRLTVL.

DNA for the CDR3: TGTGCCAGCAGCGTAGGGGGGGAGGGAGTCAATGAGCAGTTCTTC. Translation gives CASSVGGEGVNEQFF. The chain employs TRBV9 and TRBJ2-1; 7 positions match TRBD2. CDR3 length: 15 amino acids. Germline CDR1 is SGDLS and CDR2 is YYNGEE. After removal of 0 bases from V and 6 bases from J, the junction contained 6 bases not matched to a gene.

V and J are TRBV7-9 and TRBJ2-2; unclear D gene. The germline V and J ends were trimmed by 9 bases and 1 base, with 9 bases remaining between them. CDR1 and CDR2 from the germline V gene are SEHNR and FQNEAQ (reference sequence). The CDR3 is 13 amino acids. CDR3 sequence: CARGSRNTGELFF. In nucleotides, the CDR3 is TGTGCCAGGGGCTCCAGGAACACCGGGGAGCTGTTTTTT.

This clone was recorded only once. CDR3 in amino acids: CASSLATGVHEQYF. The CDR3 region has the DNA TGTGCCAGCAGCTTAGCGACAGGGGTCCACGAGCAGTACTTC. The rearrangement uses TRBV7-2 and TRBJ2-7; 8 positions match TRBD1. CDR1 is SGHTA, CDR2 FQGNSA, per germline. The ends lost 0 bases at V and 5 bases at J; junction bases unmatched: 3. This CDR3 contains 14 residues.